Following are 3 T cell receptor beta chains from one sample sequenced in a study of OX40 agonist ivuxolimab in advanced cancers. The library was made by the immunoSEQ multiplex PCR assay. Sourced from immuneACCESS, this table was stored by TCRdb with only in-frame sequences that have V and J called. A share of the clones is absent; for the studies checked, an unresolved V gene accounts for under half, and the remainder has no known explanation. For this sample the table gives about 52,000 clones, of which roughly nine tenths were detected only once. The ten largest clones add up to 5.5% to 7% of the sample. Sequenced here: CD4+ or CD8+ T cells sorted from blood, sampled in a trial of the OX40 agonist ivuxolimab. These receptors all stem from an adult with an advanced solid tumor such as melanoma, head and neck, liver or kidney cancer.

V is TRBV30 and J is TRBJ1-1; D gene unclear. The V end was cut by 4 bases, the J end by 6 bases, with 9 bases between. Germline V CDR1 and CDR2: GTSNPN, SVGIG (reference sequence). The length of the CDR3 is 11 residues. CDR3 amino acids: CAWKFRAEAFF. CDR3 in DNA: TGTGCCTGGAAATTTAGGGCTGAAGCTTTCTTT.

This chain connects TRBV19 to TRBJ2-3; 7 positions agree with TRBD1. Germline V CDR1 and CDR2: LNHDA, SQIVND (reference sequence). The V and J ends lost 6 bases and 4 bases, in that order; junction bases with no gene match: 4. This CDR3 spans 13 amino acids. CDR3 residues: CASSTGVSDTQYF. The CDR3 DNA sequence: TGTGCCAGTAGCACAGGGGTTTCAGATACGCAGTATTTT.

The chain is built from TRBV18 and TRBJ2-7, with TRBD1 identical over 7 bases. The J segment lost 0 bases and the V segment lost 3 bases, leaving 2 bases of the junction unmatched. CDR1 KGHSH and CDR2 LQKENI come from the germline V gene. This CDR3 is built from 14 residues. The CDR3 coding sequence is TGTGCCAGCTCACCGGGACAGAACTCCTACGAGCAGTACTTC. It is translated as CASSPGQNSYEQYF.